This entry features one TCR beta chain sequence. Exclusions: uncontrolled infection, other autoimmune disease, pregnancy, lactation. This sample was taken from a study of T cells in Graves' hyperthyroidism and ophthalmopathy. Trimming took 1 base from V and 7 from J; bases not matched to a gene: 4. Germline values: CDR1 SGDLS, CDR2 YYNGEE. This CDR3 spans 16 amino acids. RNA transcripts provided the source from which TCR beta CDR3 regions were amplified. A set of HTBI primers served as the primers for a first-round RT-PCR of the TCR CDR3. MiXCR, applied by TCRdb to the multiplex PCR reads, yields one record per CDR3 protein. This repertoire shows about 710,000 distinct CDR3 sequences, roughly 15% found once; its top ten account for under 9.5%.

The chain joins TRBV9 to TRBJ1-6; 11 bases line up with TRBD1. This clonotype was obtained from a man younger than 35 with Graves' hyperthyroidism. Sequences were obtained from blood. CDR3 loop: CASSVSGQGANSPLHF. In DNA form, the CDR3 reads TGTGCCAGCAGCGTAAGTGGACAGGGGGCGAATTCACCCCTCCACTTT. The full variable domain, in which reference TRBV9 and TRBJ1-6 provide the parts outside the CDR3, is DSGVTQTPKHLITATGQRVTLRCSPRSGDLSVYWYQQSLDQGLQFLIQYYNGEERAKGNILERFSAQQFPDLHSELNLSSLELGDSALYFCASSVSGQGANSPLHFGNGTRLTVT.